Listed below are T cell receptor beta chains from one sample, sequenced in a study of blood T cell repertoires in COVID-19. The data were produced by immunoSEQ multiplex PCR, yet TCRdb's version contains in-frame clones alone and is incomplete. Of 190,000 or so clones detected, around nine tenths appear once; the ten largest clones hold about 2.5%. The sample was peripheral blood. These TCRs come from a middle-aged man with active or convalescent COVID-19. Each CDR3 is given with its conserved first and last residue. A D gene is named only where the DNA matches it firmly. For some rows the clone size is stated as once, few or many, or as a class when expanded; others skip it.

D,V,size,J,CDR3
NA,TRBV19,NA,TRBJ2-1,CASSMGWRNEQFF
TRBD2,TRBV30,NA,TRBJ2-7,CAWSVRGGGSSYEQYF
NA,TRBV18,NA,TRBJ2-1,CASSPLLVSPISYNEQFF
NA,TRBV6-1,NA,TRBJ1-1,CASSEDGRPGTEAFF
TRBD2,TRBV29-1,NA,TRBJ2-3,CSYTGTSNAADTQYF
NA,TRBV5-5,NA,TRBJ2-7,CASSLGGVIYEQYF
TRBD1,TRBV3-1/TRBV3-2,NA,TRBJ2-7,CASSQEGTGGYEQYF
NA,TRBV4-2,NA,TRBJ2-5,CASSQVWGGRETQYF
TRBD1,TRBV19,NA,TRBJ1-6,CASSPGQTNNSPLHF
NA,TRBV5-4,NA,TRBJ1-1,CASSLGGGTEAFF
NA,TRBV27,NA,TRBJ2-7,CASSLSGHSAYEQYF
NA,TRBV2,NA,TRBJ1-5,CASSEWQGSQPQHF
NA,TRBV21-1,NA,TRBJ2-3,CASSKGVAGDPWGTDTQYF
TRBD2,TRBV5-8,once,TRBJ2-3,CASSVVVAGTDTQYF
TRBD2,TRBV5-1,NA,TRBJ2-5,CASRTLAGAQETQYF
NA,TRBV7-8,NA,TRBJ2-7,CASSPRYEQYF
TRBD1,TRBV27,NA,TRBJ1-1,CASGSGTGTRGEAFF
NA,TRBV7-2,NA,TRBJ1-2,CASSPLPLQGGYTF
NA,TRBV5-1,NA,TRBJ1-1,CASSSKLGSEAFF
NA,TRBV10-3,NA,TRBJ2-3,CATEAPPGGTDTQYF
NA,TRBV28,few,TRBJ1-1,CASIPQPGRGTEAFF
NA,TRBV7-3,NA,TRBJ1-1,CASSLGGEGKAFF
TRBD1,TRBV6-5,NA,TRBJ1-1,CASSYDRVGANTEAFF
TRBD2,TRBV9,NA,TRBJ2-1,CASSRSVLAVTNEQFF
TRBD1,TRBV15,NA,TRBJ2-5,CATSRSGQGARGTQYF
NA,TRBV15,NA,TRBJ1-1,CATSNHGLNTEAFF
TRBD1,TRBV25-1,NA,TRBJ1-6,CASSLSGGQDNSPLHF
NA,TRBV13,NA,TRBJ2-7,CASSPGNGGRGRF
TRBD1,TRBV5-4,NA,TRBJ1-3,CASSRDSSGNTIYF
TRBD2,TRBV5-4,NA,TRBJ2-3,CASSPSGGAGGDTQYF
NA,TRBV10-3,NA,TRBJ1-1,CAIGAGNTEAFF
TRBD1,TRBV27,NA,TRBJ2-2,CASQGQGPGELFF
TRBD2,TRBV28,NA,TRBJ2-1,CASSLAGVYNEQFF
TRBD1,TRBV28,few,TRBJ1-5,CASSFPGQLYQPQHF
TRBD1,TRBV6-1,NA,TRBJ1-6,CASSDSGGVGSPLHF
TRBD2,TRBV5-4,NA,TRBJ2-5,CASSTPARGGQETQYF
NA,TRBV6-5,NA,TRBJ2-1,CASSQDYSYNEQFF
TRBD1,TRBV29-1,NA,TRBJ1-2,CSVVLTGNYGYTF
NA,TRBV28,NA,TRBJ1-1,CASSLDRSTEAFF
TRBD1,TRBV28,NA,TRBJ1-4,CASSARQGLGEKLFF
NA,TRBV28,NA,TRBJ1-2,CASTLNGLDEGRYGYTF